A few counts support the clone carrying this TCR beta chain. Its target is not known. Unique molecular identifiers tagged individual cDNA molecules. A single record per CDR3 protein comes from TCRdb applying MiXCR to the 5' RACE reads. The sample lists 70,000 to 75,000 distinct CDR3 sequences; roughly an eighth were seen once. The entry originates in a study of early T cells in non-severe SARS-CoV-2 infection. Study-level background: Bulk RNA taken from unsorted whole blood was sequenced, leaving chains unpaired.

General observations from the study: Sequences matched to VDJdb favored anti-spike CD8 responses, while private and CD4 specificities were missed.

Germline-derived CDR1 and CDR2 are DFQATT and SNEGSKA (reference sequence). Losses at the gene ends were 3 bases for V and 7 bases for J; bases not matched to a gene: 27. CDR3 length equals 20 residues. The chain couples TRBV20-1 to TRBJ2-1; 7 bases line up with TRBD2. The receptor was derived from an adult who was a healthcare worker with PCR-confirmed SARS-CoV-2 infection or an uninfected control (not recorded which). Sample: whole blood. CDR3 DNA sequence: TGCAGTGCTAGTCCCAAACCCCTCCTAACGACTAGCCCCTTTTTGAATGAGCAGTTCTTC. Translating gives CSASPKPLLTTSPFLNEQFF.